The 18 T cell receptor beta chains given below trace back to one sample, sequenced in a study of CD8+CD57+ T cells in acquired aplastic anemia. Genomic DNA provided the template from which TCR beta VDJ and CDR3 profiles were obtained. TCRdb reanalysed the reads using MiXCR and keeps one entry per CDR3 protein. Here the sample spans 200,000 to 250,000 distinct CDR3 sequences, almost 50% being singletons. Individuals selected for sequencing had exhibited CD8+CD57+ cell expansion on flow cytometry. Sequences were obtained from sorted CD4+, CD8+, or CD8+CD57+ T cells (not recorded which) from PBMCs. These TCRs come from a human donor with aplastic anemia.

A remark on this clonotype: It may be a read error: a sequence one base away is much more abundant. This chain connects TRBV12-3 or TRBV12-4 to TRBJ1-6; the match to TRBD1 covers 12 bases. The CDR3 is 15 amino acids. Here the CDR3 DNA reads TGTGCCAGCAGCTGGGACAGGGGGCCTAATCCACCCCTCCACTTT. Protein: CASSWDRGPNPPLHF.

The CDR3 DNA is TGCAGTGCTAGGCTTCCCGAGGGTGTCTCCTACAATGAGCAGTTCTTC. It encodes CSARLPEGVSYNEQFF. This chain joins TRBV20-1 and TRBJ2-1; possible D gene TRBD2, 5 bases. Per the germline V gene, CDR1 is DFQATT and CDR2 is SNEGSKA (reference sequence). The CDR3 has 16 residues. Deletions cut 3 bases from V and 0 bases from J, with 15 bases between.

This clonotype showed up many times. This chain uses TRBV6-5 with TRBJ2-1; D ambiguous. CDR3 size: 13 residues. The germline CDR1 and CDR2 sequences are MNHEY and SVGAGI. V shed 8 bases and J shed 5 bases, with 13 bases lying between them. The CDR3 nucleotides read TGTGCCAGCGGAAGACTCCCGAACAATGAGCAGTTCTTC. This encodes CASGRLPNNEQFF.

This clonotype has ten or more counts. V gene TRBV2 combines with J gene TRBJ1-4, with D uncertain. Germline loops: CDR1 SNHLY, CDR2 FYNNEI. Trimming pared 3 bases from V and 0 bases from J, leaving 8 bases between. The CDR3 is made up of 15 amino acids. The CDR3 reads CASSDDGTTNEKLFF. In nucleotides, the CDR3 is TGTGCCAGCAGTGACGACGGCACAACTAATGAAAAACTGTTTTTT.

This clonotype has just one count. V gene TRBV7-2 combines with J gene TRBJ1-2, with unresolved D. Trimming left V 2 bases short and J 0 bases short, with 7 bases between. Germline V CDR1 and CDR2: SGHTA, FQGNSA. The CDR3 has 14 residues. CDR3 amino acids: CASSLRAPNYGYTF. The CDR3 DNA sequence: TGTGCCAGCAGCTTAAGGGCTCCTAACTATGGCTACACCTTC.

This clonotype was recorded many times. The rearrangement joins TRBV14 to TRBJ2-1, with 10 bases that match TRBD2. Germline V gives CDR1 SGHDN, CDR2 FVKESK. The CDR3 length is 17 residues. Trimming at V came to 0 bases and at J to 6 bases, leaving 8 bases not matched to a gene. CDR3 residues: CASSQDVPSGGFNEQFF. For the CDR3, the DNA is TGTGCCAGCAGCCAAGATGTACCTAGCGGGGGCTTCAATGAGCAGTTCTTC.

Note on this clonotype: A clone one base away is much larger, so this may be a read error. CDR3 protein: CAISAGTGSETQYF. CDR3 in DNA: TGTGCCATCAGCGCCGGGACAGGGTCAGAGACCCAGTACTTC. V gene TRBV9 combines with J gene TRBJ2-5; 9 bases map to TRBD1. The CDR3 contains 14 residues. Germline V gene sequence: CDR1 SGDLS, CDR2 YYNGEE.

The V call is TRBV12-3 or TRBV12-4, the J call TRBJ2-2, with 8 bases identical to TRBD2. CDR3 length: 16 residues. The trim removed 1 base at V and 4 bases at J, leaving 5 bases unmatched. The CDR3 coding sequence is TGTGCCAGCAGTTTAGGAAGCGGGAGTGGCACCGGGGAGCTGTTTTTT. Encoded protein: CASSLGSGSGTGELFF.

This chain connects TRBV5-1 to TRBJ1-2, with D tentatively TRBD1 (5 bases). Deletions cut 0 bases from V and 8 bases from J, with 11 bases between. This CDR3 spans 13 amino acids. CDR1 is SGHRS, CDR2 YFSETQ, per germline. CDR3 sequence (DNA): TGCGCCAGCAGCTTGGAGGGGACGGAAGGCTACACCTTC. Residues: CASSLEGTEGYTF.

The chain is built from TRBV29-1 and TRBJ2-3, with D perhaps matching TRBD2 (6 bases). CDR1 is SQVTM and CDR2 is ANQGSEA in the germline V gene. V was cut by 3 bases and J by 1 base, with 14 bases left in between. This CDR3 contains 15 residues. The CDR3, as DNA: TGCAGCGTTGACCTAAGCGGGTACGGCACAGATACGCAGTATTTT. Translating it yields CSVDLSGYGTDTQYF.

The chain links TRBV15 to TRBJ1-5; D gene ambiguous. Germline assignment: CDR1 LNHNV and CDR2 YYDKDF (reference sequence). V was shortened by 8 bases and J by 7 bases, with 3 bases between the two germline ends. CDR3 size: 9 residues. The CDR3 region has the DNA TGTGCCACCGGACAGCCCCAGCATTTT. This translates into CATGQPQHF.

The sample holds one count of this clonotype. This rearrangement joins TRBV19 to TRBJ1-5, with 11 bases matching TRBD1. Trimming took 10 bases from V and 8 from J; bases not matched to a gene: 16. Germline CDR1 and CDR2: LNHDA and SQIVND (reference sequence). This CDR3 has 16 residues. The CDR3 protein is CATGDRGRRERKPQHF. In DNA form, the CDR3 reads TGTGCCACCGGGGACAGGGGGAGGAGGGAAAGGAAGCCCCAGCATTTT.

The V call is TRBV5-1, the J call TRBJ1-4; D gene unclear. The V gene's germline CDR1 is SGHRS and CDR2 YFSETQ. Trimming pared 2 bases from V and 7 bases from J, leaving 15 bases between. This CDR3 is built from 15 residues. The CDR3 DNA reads TGCGCCAGCAGCTTAGCGAGGGATGGTGGTGAAAAACTGTTTTTT. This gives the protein CASSLARDGGEKLFF.

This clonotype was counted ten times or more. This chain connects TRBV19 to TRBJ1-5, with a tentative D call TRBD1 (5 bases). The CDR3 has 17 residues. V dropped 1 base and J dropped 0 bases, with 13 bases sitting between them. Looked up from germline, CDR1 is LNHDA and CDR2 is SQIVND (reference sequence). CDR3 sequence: CASSIGQGLPSNQPQHF. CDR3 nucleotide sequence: TGTGCCAGTAGTATAGGGCAGGGTTTGCCTAGCAATCAGCCCCAGCATTTT.

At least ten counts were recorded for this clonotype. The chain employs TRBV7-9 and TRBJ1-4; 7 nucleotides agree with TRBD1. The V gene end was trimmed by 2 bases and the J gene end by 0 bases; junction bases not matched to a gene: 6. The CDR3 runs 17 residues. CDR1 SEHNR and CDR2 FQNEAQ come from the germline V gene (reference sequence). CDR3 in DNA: TGTGCCAGCAGCTTATGGCTAGGGGGCACAACTAATGAAAAACTGTTTTTT. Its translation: CASSLWLGGTTNEKLFF. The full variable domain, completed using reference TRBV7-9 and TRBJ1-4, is DTGVSQNPRHKITKRGQNVTFRCDPISEHNRLYWYRQTLGQGPEFLTYFQNEAQLEKSRLLSDRFSAERPKGSFSTLEIQRTEQGDSAMYLCASSLWLGGTTNEKLFFGSGTQLSVL.

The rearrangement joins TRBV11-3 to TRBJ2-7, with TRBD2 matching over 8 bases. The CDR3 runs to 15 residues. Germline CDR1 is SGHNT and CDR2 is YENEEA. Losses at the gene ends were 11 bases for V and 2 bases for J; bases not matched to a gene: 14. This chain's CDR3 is CAWSSPGLGTYEQYF. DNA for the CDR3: TGTGCCTGGAGTAGTCCGGGACTAGGGACCTACGAGCAGTACTTC.

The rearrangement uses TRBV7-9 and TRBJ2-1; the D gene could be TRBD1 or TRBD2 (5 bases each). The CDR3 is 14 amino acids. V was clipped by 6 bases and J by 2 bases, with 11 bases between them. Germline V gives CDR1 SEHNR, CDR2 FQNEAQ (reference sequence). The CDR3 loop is CASSHGATYNEQFF. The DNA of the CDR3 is TGTGCCAGCAGTCACGGGGCCACCTACAATGAGCAGTTCTTC.

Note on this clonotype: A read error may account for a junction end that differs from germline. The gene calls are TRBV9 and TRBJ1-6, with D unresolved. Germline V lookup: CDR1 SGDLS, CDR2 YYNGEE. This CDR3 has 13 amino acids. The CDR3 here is CARSTFYNSPLHF. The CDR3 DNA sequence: TGTGCCCGCAGCACTTTCTATAATTCACCCCTCCACTTT.